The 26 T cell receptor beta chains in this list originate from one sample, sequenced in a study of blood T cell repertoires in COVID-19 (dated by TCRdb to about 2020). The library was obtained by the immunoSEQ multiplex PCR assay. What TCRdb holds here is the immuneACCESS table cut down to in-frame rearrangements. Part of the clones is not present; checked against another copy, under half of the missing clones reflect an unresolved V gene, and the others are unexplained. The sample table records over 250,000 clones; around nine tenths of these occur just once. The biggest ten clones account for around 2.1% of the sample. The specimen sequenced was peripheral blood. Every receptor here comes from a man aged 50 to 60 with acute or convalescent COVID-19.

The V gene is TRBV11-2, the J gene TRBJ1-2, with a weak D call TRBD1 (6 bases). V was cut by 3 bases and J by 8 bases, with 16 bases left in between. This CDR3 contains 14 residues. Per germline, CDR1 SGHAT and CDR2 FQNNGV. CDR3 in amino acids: CASSLGRDRLGYTF. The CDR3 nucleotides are TGTGCCAGCAGCTTGGGTCGAGACAGGTTGGGCTACACCTTC. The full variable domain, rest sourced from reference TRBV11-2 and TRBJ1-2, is EAGVAQSPRYKIIEKRQSVAFWCNPISGHATLYWYQQILGQGPKLLIQFQNNGVVDDSQLPKDRFSAERLKGVDSTLKIQPAKLEDSAVYLCASSLGRDRLGYTFGSGTRLTVV.

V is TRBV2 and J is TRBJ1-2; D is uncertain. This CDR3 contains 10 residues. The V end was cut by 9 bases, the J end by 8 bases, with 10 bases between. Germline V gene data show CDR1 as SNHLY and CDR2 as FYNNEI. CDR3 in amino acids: CARPTEGYTF. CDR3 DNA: TGTGCCAGACCGACGGAGGGCTACACCTTC.

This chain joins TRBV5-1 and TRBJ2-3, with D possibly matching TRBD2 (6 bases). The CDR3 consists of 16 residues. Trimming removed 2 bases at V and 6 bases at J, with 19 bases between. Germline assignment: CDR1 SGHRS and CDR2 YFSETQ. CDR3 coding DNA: TGCGCCAGCAGCTTCTCCGGCGGGGACGCAGGGGATACGCAGTATTTT. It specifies CASSFSGGDAGDTQYF.

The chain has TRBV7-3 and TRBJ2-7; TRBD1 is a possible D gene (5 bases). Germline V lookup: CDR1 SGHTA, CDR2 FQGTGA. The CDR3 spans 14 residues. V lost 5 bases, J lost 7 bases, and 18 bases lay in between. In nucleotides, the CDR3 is TGTGCCAGCAGCAAGGGGCGAGATTCTTATGAGCAGTACTTC. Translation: CASSKGRDSYEQYF.

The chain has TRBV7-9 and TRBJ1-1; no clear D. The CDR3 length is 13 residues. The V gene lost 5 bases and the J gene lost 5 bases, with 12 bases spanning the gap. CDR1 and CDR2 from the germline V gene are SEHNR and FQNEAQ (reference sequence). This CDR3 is CASSPPSRTEAFF. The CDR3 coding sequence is TGTGCCAGCAGCCCCCCGTCGAGGACTGAAGCTTTCTTT.

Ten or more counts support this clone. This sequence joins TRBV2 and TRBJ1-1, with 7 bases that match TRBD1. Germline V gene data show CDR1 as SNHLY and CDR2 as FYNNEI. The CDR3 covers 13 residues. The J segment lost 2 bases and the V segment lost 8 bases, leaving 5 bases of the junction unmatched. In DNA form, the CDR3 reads TGTGCCAGCGCCGGGACAGCAAACACTGAAGCTTTCTTT. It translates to CASAGTANTEAFF.

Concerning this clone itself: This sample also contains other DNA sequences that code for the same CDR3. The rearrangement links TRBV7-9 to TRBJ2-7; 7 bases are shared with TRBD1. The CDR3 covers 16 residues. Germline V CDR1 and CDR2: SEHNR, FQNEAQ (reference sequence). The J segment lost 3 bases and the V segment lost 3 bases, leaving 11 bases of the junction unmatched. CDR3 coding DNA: TGTGCCAGCAGCTTCTGGGGCGCAGGGGGAAGCTACGAGCAGTACTTC. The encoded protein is CASSFWGAGGSYEQYF. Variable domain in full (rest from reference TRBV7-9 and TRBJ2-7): DTGVSQNPRHKITKRGQNVTFRCDPISEHNRLYWYRQTLGQGPEFLTYFQNEAQLEKSRLLSDRFSAERPKGSFSTLEIQRTEQGDSAMYLCASSFWGAGGSYEQYFGPGTRLTVT.

CDR3 sequence (DNA): TGTGCCAGCAGCCCCCCTAGCGGGGGGTCAGATACGCAGTATTTT. This gives the protein CASSPPSGGSDTQYF. V and J are TRBV6-6 and TRBJ2-3; 11 bases fit TRBD2. From germline, CDR1 is MNHNY and CDR2 SVGAGI (reference sequence). This CDR3 region has 15 residues. V dropped 6 bases and J dropped 4; count of bases not matched to a gene: 6.

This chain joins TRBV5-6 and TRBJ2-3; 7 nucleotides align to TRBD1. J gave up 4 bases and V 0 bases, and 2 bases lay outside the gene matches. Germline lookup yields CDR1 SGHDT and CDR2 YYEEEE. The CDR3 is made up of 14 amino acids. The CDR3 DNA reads TGTGCCAGCAGCTTGGGACAGGGAGCAGATACGCAGTATTTT. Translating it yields CASSLGQGADTQYF. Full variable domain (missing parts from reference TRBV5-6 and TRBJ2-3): DAGVTQSPTHLIKTRGQQVTLRCSPKSGHDTVSWYQQALGQGPQFIFQYYEEEERQRGNFPDRFSGHQFPNYSSELNVNALLLGDSALYLCASSLGQGADTQYFGPGTRLTVL.

The chain's CDR3 is CASSQDTGAGYGYTF. As DNA, the CDR3 is TGTGCCAGCAGCCAAGATACAGGGGCTGGCTATGGCTACACCTTC. The chain couples TRBV5-4 to TRBJ1-2; 7 positions agree with TRBD1. The V gene's germline CDR1 is SGHNT and CDR2 YYREEE (reference sequence). This CDR3 has 15 residues. V lost 4 bases, J lost 4 bases, and 10 bases stayed unmatched.

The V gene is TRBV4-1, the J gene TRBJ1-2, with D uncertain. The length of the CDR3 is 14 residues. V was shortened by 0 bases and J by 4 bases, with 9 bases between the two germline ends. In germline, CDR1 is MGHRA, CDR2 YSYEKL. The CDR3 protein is CASSQDTRGYGYTF. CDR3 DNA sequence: TGCGCCAGCAGCCAAGACACTCGGGGCTATGGCTACACCTTC.

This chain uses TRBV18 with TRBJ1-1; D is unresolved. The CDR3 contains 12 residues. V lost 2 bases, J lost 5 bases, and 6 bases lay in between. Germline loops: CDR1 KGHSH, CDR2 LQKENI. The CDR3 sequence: CASSPLDTEAFF. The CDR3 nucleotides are TGTGCCAGCTCACCATTAGATACTGAAGCTTTCTTT.

Written as DNA, the CDR3 is TGTGCCAGCAGTGATGAAACAGGGGGTGCTGATCCTTATGGCTACACCTTC. Translation: CASSDETGGADPYGYTF. V is TRBV2 and J is TRBJ1-2, with 8 bases lining up with TRBD1. Germline CDR1 is SNHLY and CDR2 is FYNNEI. This CDR3 is built from 17 residues. V shed 3 bases, J shed 5 bases, and the junction held 14 bases outside the gene matches.

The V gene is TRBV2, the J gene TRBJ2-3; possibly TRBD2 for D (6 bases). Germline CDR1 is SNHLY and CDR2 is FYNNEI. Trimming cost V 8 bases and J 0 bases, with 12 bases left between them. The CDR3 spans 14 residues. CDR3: CASGEELSTDTQYF. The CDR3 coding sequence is TGTGCCAGCGGGGAGGAACTTAGCACAGATACGCAGTATTTT.

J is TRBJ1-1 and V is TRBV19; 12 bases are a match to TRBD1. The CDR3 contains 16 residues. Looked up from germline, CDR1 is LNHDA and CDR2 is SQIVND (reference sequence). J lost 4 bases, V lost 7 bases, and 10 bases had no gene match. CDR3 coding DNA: TGTGCCAGTAATTCGTGGGACAGGGGGCTGGGCACTGAAGCTTTCTTT. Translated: CASNSWDRGLGTEAFF.

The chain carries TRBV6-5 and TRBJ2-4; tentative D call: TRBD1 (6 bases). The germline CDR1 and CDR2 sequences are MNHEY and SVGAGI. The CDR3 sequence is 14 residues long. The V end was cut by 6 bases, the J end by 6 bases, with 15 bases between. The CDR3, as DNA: TGTGCCAGCAGGCGACAGGACGTGGGAAACATTCAGTACTTC. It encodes CASRRQDVGNIQYF.

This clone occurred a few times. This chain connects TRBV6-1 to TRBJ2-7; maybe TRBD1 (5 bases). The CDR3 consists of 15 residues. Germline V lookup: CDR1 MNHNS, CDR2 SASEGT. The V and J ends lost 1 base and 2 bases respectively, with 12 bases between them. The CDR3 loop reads CASSEGERGTYEQYF. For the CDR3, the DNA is TGTGCCAGCAGTGAAGGAGAAAGGGGCACCTACGAGCAGTACTTC.

The CDR3 sequence is CASSFLQANYGYTF. The CDR3 nucleotides read TGTGCCAGCAGTTTCTTACAGGCCAACTATGGCTACACCTTC. The rearrangement joins TRBV6-5 to TRBJ1-2; D might be TRBD1 (5 bases). CDR3 length: 14 amino acids. Germline lookup yields CDR1 MNHEY and CDR2 SVGAGI. The ends were cut back, 4 bases at V and 2 bases at J, with 11 bases in the middle.

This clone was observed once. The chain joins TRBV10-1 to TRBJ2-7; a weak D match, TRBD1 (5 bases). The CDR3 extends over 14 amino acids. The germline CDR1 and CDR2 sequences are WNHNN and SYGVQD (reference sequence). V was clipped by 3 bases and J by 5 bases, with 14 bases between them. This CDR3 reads CASSESSRVNEQYF. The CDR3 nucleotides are TGCGCCAGCAGTGAAAGTAGCAGGGTGAACGAGCAGTACTTC.

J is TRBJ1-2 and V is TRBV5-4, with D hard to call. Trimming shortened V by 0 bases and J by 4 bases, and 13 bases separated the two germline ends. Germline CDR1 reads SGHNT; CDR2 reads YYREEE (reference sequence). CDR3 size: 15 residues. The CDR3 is CASSLDTGSIYGYTF. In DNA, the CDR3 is TGTGCCAGCAGCTTGGACACGGGGTCGATCTATGGCTACACCTTC.

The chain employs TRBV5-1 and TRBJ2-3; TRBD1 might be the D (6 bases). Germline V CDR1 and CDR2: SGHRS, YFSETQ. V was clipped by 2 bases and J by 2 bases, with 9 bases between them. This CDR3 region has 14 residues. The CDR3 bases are TGCGCCAGCAGCTTCGGGGACACCACAGATACGCAGTATTTT. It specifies CASSFGDTTDTQYF. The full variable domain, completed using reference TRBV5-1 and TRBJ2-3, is KAGVTQTPRYLIKTRGQQVTLSCSPISGHRSVSWYQQTPGQGLQFLFEYFSETQRNKGNFPGRFSGRQFSNSRSEMNVSTLELGDSALYLCASSFGDTTDTQYFGPGTRLTVL.

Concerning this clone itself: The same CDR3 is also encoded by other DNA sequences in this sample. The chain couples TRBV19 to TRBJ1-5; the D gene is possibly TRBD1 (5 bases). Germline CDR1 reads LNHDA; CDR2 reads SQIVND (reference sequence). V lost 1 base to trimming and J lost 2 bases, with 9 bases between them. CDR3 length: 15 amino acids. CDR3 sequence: CASSIGGGGNQPQHF. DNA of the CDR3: TGTGCCAGTAGTATAGGCGGAGGGGGCAATCAGCCCCAGCATTTT.

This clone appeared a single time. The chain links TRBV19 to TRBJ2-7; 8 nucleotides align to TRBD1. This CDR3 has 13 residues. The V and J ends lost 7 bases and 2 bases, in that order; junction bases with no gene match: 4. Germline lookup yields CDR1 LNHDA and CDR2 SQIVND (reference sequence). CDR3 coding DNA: TGTGCCAGTATTGGGACAGGAGCCTACGAGCAGTACTTC. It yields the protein CASIGTGAYEQYF. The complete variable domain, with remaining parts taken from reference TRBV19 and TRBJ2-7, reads DGGITQSPKYLFRKEGQNVTLSCEQNLNHDAMYWYRQDPGQGLRLIYYSQIVNDFQKGDIAEGYSVSREKKESFPLTVTSAQKNPTAFYLCASIGTGAYEQYFGPGTRLTVT.

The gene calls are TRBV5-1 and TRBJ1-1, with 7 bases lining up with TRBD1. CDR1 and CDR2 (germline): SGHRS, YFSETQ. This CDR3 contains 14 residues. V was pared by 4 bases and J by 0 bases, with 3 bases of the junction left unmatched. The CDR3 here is CASSPGQVNTEAFF. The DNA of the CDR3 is TGCGCCAGCAGCCCAGGACAGGTGAACACTGAAGCTTTCTTT.

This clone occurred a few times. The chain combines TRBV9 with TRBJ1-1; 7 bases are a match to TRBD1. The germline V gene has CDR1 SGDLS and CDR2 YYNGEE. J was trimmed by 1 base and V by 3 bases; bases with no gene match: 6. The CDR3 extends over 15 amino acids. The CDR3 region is CASSAAQGGNTEAFF. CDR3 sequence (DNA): TGTGCCAGCAGCGCAGCTCAGGGGGGGAACACTGAAGCTTTCTTT.

CDR3 in amino acids: CAIRPRDSSYEQYF. The CDR3 DNA is TGTGCCATCAGACCCCGGGACAGCTCCTACGAGCAGTACTTC. V usage is TRBV10-3 and J usage is TRBJ2-7, with 7 nucleotides matching TRBD1. V lost 6 bases and J lost 0; bases outside the gene matches: 5. The CDR3 is made up of 14 amino acids. CDR1 and CDR2 (germline): ENHRY, SYGVKD.